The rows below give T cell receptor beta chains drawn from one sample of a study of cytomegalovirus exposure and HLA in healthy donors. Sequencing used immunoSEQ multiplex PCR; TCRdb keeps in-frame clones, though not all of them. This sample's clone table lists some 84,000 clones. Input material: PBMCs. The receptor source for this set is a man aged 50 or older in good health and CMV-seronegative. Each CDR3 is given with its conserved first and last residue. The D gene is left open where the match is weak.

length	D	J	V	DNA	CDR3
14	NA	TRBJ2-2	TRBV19	TGTGCCAGTAGTATAGCACACCTCAGTGGGGAGCTGTTTTTT	CASSIAHLSGELFF
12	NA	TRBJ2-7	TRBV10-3	TGTGCCATCAGTGAGTCCGGGTTGAGTCAGTACTTC	CAISESGLSQYF
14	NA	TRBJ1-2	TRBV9	TGTGCCAGCAGCGTAGACAGGTACGGGTATGGCTACACCTTC	CASSVDRYGYGYTF
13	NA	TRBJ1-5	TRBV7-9	TGTGCCAGCAGCTTATCTAACGATCAGCCCCAGCATTTT	CASSLSNDQPQHF
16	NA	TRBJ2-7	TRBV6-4	TGTGCCAGCAGTGATGGATTGATTCGACTCGTCCTCGAGCAGTACTTC	CASSDGLIRLVLEQYF
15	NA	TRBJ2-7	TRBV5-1	TGCGCCAGCGGCGACCAGGGGAGGGGGGCCCACGAGCAGTACTTC	CASGDQGRGAHEQYF
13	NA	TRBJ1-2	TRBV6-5	TGTGCCAGCAGTTACGGGCTGTACTATGGCTACACCTTC	CASSYGLYYGYTF
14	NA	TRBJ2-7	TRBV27	TGTGCCAGCAGTTTACACAGGGAATCCTACGAGCAGTACTTC	CASSLHRESYEQYF
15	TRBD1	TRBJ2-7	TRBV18	TGTGCCAGCTCACCACTCGGGACAGGGGACAACGAGCAGTACTTC	CASSPLGTGDNEQYF
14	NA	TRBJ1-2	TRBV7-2	TGTGCCAGCAGCTTGGTACATAGGGGCTATGGCTACACCTTC	CASSLVHRGYGYTF
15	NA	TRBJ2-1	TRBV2	TGTGCCAGCAGTGAAGTGAGGGGGTCCTACAATGAGCAGTTCTTC	CASSEVRGSYNEQFF
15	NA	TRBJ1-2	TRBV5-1	TGCGCCAGCAGCTTGGAGGGGTCCCGTAACTATGGCTACACCTTC	CASSLEGSRNYGYTF
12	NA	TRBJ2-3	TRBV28	TGTGCCAGCAGTTTGAGTTCAGATACGCAGTATTTT	CASSLSSDTQYF
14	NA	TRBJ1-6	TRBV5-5	TGTGCCAGCAGCTTGGCCGAGATACATTCACCCCTCCACTTT	CASSLAEIHSPLHF
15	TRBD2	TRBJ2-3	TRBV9	TGTGCCAGCAGCATTAGCGGGTGGGTTTCAGATACGCAGTATTTT	CASSISGWVSDTQYF
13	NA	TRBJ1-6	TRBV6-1	TGTGCCAGCAGTGACAGGTTTAATTCACCCCTCCACTTT	CASSDRFNSPLHF
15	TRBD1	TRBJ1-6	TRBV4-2	TGTGCCAGCAGCCAAACAGGGGGGACCCTTTCACCCCTCCACTTT	CASSQTGGTLSPLHF
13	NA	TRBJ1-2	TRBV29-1	TGCAGCGTTGTCGCAACAGGGTCGGATGGCTACACCTTC	CSVVATGSDGYTF
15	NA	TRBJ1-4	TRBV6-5	TGTGCCAGCAGTTACAGGGGCCAGGGAAGTGAAAAACTGTTTTTT	CASSYRGQGSEKLFF
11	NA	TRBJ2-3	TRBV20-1	TGCAGGCAGGACACGACAGATACGCAGTATTTT	CRQDTTDTQYF
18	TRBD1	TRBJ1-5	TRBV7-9	TGTGCCAGCAGCTTAGCCCCTCACAGGGGGGCGGGCAATCAGCCCCAGCATTTT	CASSLAPHRGAGNQPQHF
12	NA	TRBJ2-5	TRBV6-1	TGTGCCAGAGGGGGGGCTGGAGAGACCCAGTACTTC	CARGGAGETQYF
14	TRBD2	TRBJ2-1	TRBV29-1	TGCAGCGTTCAGCGCGGGGGGGTTGTTAATGAGCAGTTCTTC	CSVQRGGVVNEQFF
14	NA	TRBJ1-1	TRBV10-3	TGTGCCATCAGTGAAGGAAGGGGGGGCACTGAAGCTTTCTTT	CAISEGRGGTEAFF